Here is one T cell receptor (beta chain) with its context. These data come from a study of blood T cell repertoires in COVID-19. Across the whole study: Acute and convalescent COVID-19 samples came from the United States, Italy and Spain.

Followed over time, Seattle patients had been enrolled while infection was active. As processed by the authors: Amplification with reference gene primers provided the estimates of nucleated cell counts. The protocol was immunoSEQ multiplex PCR, while the TCRdb copy is restricted to in-frame clones and leaves out a portion. V, J and clone size were drawn from that table, and D and trimming were deduced from the DNA. The repertoire holds about 34,000 clones, with over 75% as singletons. This sequence originates from a man aged 65 to 85 with COVID-19, enrolled during active disease. The material sequenced was peripheral blood.

This CDR3 reads CASSFTRSNEQFF. The DNA for the CDR3 is TGTGCCAGCAGTTTCACTAGGAGCAATGAGCAGTTCTTC. The chain is built from TRBV12-3 or TRBV12-4 and TRBJ2-1; a weak D match, TRBD2 (5 bases). This CDR3 comprises 13 residues. V was shortened by 3 bases and J by 6 bases, with 9 bases between the two germline ends.